The sequence of this T cell receptor beta chain was determined in a study of Graves' ophthalmopathy and Graves' hyperthyroidism. Using RNA transcripts, the TCR beta CDR3 regions were amplified. The library came from an HTBI-primed first-round RT-PCR and a second-round multiplex PCR. TCRdb passed the multiplex PCR reads through MiXCR, listing each CDR3 protein once. Among hundreds of thousands of distinct CDR3 sequences listed, roughly 20% were seen once. V lost 6 bases and J lost 0, with 12 bases in between. CDR1 is LNHDA, CDR2 SQIVND, per germline (reference sequence). The CDR3 is 14 residues long. Hyperthyroidism was new, under 2 months, in patients aged 18 to 65. Other autoimmune diseases, uncontrolled infections, pregnancy and lactation each led to patient exclusion. Clinical symptoms and serum thyroxine were used for diagnosis; TRAb, thyroid ultrasound and orbital computed tomography were also relied on.

This clonotype was counted many times. The origin of this receptor is a woman between 18 and 30 years old with stable Graves' hyperthyroidism. Some clones in this sample may be carry-over from other donors' samples. Sequencing used peripheral blood. This chain uses TRBV19 with TRBJ2-7, with D maybe TRBD1 (5 bases). CDR3 protein: CASRVTASSYEQYF. Here the CDR3 DNA reads TGTGCCAGTAGGGTGACAGCCAGCTCCTACGAGCAGTACTTC.